This passage covers 6 T cell receptor beta chains from one sample sequenced in a study of CD8+CD57+ T cells in acquired aplastic anemia. Using genomic DNA as the template, TCR beta VDJ and CDR3 profiling was carried out. Each CDR3 protein is one row after TCRdb ran MiXCR on the reads. The sample has around 250,000 distinct CDR3 sequences, approximately 80% seen once. Patients who underwent sequencing had shown CD8+CD57+ cell expansion by flow cytometry. The sequenced material came from sorted CD4+, CD8+, or CD8+CD57+ T cells (not recorded which) from PBMCs. These receptors were obtained from a human donor with aplastic anemia.

Note on this clonotype: Because the CDR3 is missing its conserved closing phenylalanine or tryptophan, this is likely a read error. Because the CDR3's place on the DNA is in doubt, the DNA is left out and the CDR3 is given as listed by TCRdb. This rearrangement joins TRBV7-9 to TRBJ2-3; TRBD1, as called in the table, went unchecked against the DNA. The CDR3 is 13 amino acids in total, end residues counted. Looked up from germline, CDR1 is SEHNR and CDR2 is FQNEAQ (reference sequence). CDR3: CASGFGPGDLFFG.

The V and J genes are TRBV7-6 and TRBJ2-1; either TRBD1 or TRBD2 may fit D (6 bases each). The V gene's germline CDR1 is SGHVS and CDR2 FNYEAQ. This CDR3 is built from 18 residues. V was cut by 5 bases and J by 3 bases, with 23 bases left in between. Here the CDR3 DNA reads TGTGCCAGCAGCCAGGACTACGGGGACACCGCAATCTACAATGAGCAGTTCTTC. Translated: CASSQDYGDTAIYNEQFF. The full variable domain, its missing parts supplied by reference TRBV7-6 and TRBJ2-1, is GAGVSQSPRYKVTKRGQDVALRCDPISGHVSLYWYRQALGQGPEFLTYFNYEAQQDKSGLPNDRFSAERPEGSISTLTIQRTEQRDSAMYRCASSQDYGDTAIYNEQFFGPGTRLTVL.

This chain connects TRBV6-5 to TRBJ2-1; D is possibly TRBD2 (7 bases). Germline CDR1 reads MNHEY; CDR2 reads SVGAGI. V was pared by 6 bases and J by 4 bases, with 16 bases between. This CDR3 comprises 15 residues. CDR3 in amino acids: CASSQGSGAYNEQFF. CDR3 bases: TGTGCCAGCAGCCAGGGGAGCGGGGCATACAATGAGCAGTTCTTC.

This clonotype was seen only once. The conserved final phenylalanine or tryptophan is absent from the CDR3, which likely points to a read error. The DNA is left out, because the CDR3 cannot be placed on it with certainty; the CDR3 is given as TCRdb lists it. This chain joins TRBV2 and TRBJ1-6; the D segment call TRBD1 is taken from the table without a DNA check. Germline lookup yields CDR1 SNHLY and CDR2 FYNNEI. The CDR3 is 15 residues long, ends included. CDR3 in amino acids: CASSDGGIHEPLFRP.

Points on this clonotype: At one end the junction does not follow the germline gene, possibly because of a read error. The V and J genes are TRBV7-9 and TRBJ2-7; 8 nucleotides align to TRBD2. The CDR3 runs to 15 residues. Germline loops: CDR1 SEHNR, CDR2 FQNEAQ (reference sequence). CDR3: CASSPRTGGGTNEQF. DNA for the CDR3: TGTGCCAGCAGCCCCCGGACTGGCGGGGGGACCAATGAGCAGTTC.

A word on this clonotype: This is likely a read error, given that the CDR3 carries no conserved phenylalanine or tryptophan at its end. No DNA is shown, since the ends of the CDR3 on it are uncertain; the CDR3 is the one TCRdb lists. This rearrangement joins TRBV7-9 to TRBJ2-3; the table's TRBD1 call for D was not verified on the DNA. CDR1 is SEHNR and CDR2 is FQNEAQ in the germline V gene (reference sequence). From its first to its last residue, the CDR3 has 13 amino acids. CDR3 sequence: CASGFGGSYGQYV.